The 32 T cell receptor beta chains presented below share a single source sample, sequenced in a study of cytomegalovirus exposure and HLA in healthy donors. The PCR used 60 Vbeta and 13 Jbeta primers. The repertoire was sequenced with immunoSEQ multiplex PCR; TCRdb's copy has only in-frame clones and lacks some. The table for this sample gives 75,000 to 95,000 clones. Sequencing input: PBMCs. These receptors were obtained from a girl between 10 and 17 years old in good health and CMV-seropositive.

The chain joins TRBV6-5 to TRBJ1-1, with 8 nucleotides matching TRBD1. V lost 7 bases to trimming and J lost 2 bases; unmatched junction nucleotides: 3. This CDR3 has 13 residues. CDR1 MNHEY and CDR2 SVGAGI come from the germline V gene. The CDR3 DNA sequence: TGTGCCAGCAAGGGGACAGGTAACACTGAAGCTTTCTTT. This translates into CASKGTGNTEAFF.

This chain links TRBV29-1 with TRBJ2-1; 9 bases are shared with TRBD1. This CDR3 region has 13 residues. The germline V gene encodes CDR1 SQVTM and CDR2 ANQGSEA. V lost 7 bases, J lost 6 bases, and 7 bases stayed unmatched. The CDR3 sequence is CSGSVTGGNEQFF. In DNA form, the CDR3 reads TGCAGCGGTTCCGTGACAGGGGGCAATGAGCAGTTCTTC.

The chain uses TRBV11-2 and TRBJ2-1, with D possibly TRBD2 on 6 matching bases. Trimming took off 5 bases at V and 5 bases at J, with 10 bases between the two ends. CDR3 length: 13 residues. CDR1 is SGHAT and CDR2 is FQNNGV in the germline V gene. The CDR3 spells CASSPRLDNEQFF. The DNA for the CDR3 is TGTGCCAGCAGCCCCCGACTAGACAATGAGCAGTTCTTC.

The chain carries TRBV5-6 and TRBJ1-4; TRBD1 aligns across 9 bases. The CDR3 sequence is 14 residues long. The V gene's germline CDR1 is SGHDT and CDR2 YYEEEE. Losses at the gene ends were 1 base for V and 8 bases for J; bases not matched to a gene: 3. The CDR3 reads CASSLHRGLEKLFF. CDR3 sequence (DNA): TGTGCCAGCAGCTTGCACAGGGGGCTCGAAAAACTGTTTTTT.

The rearrangement uses TRBV18 and TRBJ1-2, with TRBD1 as a possible D gene (6 bases). From germline, CDR1 is KGHSH and CDR2 LQKENI. The CDR3 is made up of 15 amino acids. Trimming took off 2 bases at V and 6 bases at J, with 16 bases between the two ends. The CDR3 nucleotides read TGTGCCAGCTCACCAGGGGGCAGACGGATGGATGGCTACACCTTC. Its translation: CASSPGGRRMDGYTF.

V is TRBV5-6 and J is TRBJ2-7, with 7 nucleotides matching TRBD1. The CDR3 length is 14 residues. Germline V gives CDR1 SGHDT, CDR2 YYEEEE. Unmatched junction bases numbered 3, after V lost 1 base and J lost 2 bases. The CDR3 DNA is TGTGCCAGCAGCTTGCGAGGGGGCGCCTACGAGCAGTACTTC. Translated, it gives CASSLRGGAYEQYF.

The rearrangement joins TRBV7-9 to TRBJ1-1; tentative D call: TRBD1 (6 bases). V gave up 4 bases and J gave up 5 bases, with 14 bases separating them. This CDR3 region has 14 residues. Germline values: CDR1 SEHNR, CDR2 FQNEAQ (reference sequence). The CDR3 DNA reads TGTGCCAGCAGCTCCCTTGCAGGGGCTACTGAAGCTTTCTTT. This translates into CASSSLAGATEAFF. Based on the CDR3 plus reference TRBV7-9 and TRBJ1-1, the full variable domain is DTGVSQNPRHKITKRGQNVTFRCDPISEHNRLYWYRQTLGQGPEFLTYFQNEAQLEKSRLLSDRFSAERPKGSFSTLEIQRTEQGDSAMYLCASSSLAGATEAFFGQGTRLTVV.

V and J are TRBV10-3 and TRBJ1-2; 11 nucleotides agree with TRBD1. The CDR3 sequence is 14 residues long. CDR1 is ENHRY, CDR2 SYGVKD, per germline. V was pared by 6 bases and J by 8 bases, with 8 bases of the junction left unmatched. The CDR3 region is CAIRAGQGAAGYTF. The CDR3 coding sequence is TGTGCCATCAGGGCTGGACAGGGGGCGGCGGGCTACACCTTC.

The chain carries TRBV7-2 and TRBJ2-3; 8 positions agree with TRBD1. Per germline, CDR1 SGHTA and CDR2 FQGNSA. After removal of 5 bases from V and 0 bases from J, the junction contained 16 bases not matched to a gene. The CDR3 length is 19 residues. CDR3 in DNA: TGTGCCAGCAGCCAATTAGCGTTTGGACAGGGCTCCAGCACAGATACGCAGTATTTT. This gives the protein CASSQLAFGQGSSTDTQYF.

This chain joins TRBV27 and TRBJ2-5, with D maybe TRBD1 (6 bases). The CDR3 sequence is 17 residues long. Per germline, CDR1 MNHEY and CDR2 SMNVEV (reference sequence). The ends were cut back, 4 bases at V and 3 bases at J, with 21 bases in the middle. This CDR3 reads CASSSKLTDRDKETQYF. The CDR3 DNA follows: TGTGCCAGCAGTTCCAAGCTCACGGACAGAGATAAAGAGACCCAGTACTTC.

The chain employs TRBV2 and TRBJ2-5; 9 bases match TRBD2. With V trimmed by 8 bases and J by 4 bases, 5 bases remained unmatched. Germline values: CDR1 SNHLY, CDR2 FYNNEI. The length of the CDR3 is 13 residues. In nucleotides, the CDR3 is TGTGCCAGCCCTCCTAGCGGGGTAGAGACCCAGTACTTC. Its translation: CASPPSGVETQYF.

This chain connects TRBV19 to TRBJ1-2, with D possibly matching TRBD1 (5 bases). Germline V gene data show CDR1 as LNHDA and CDR2 as SQIVND (reference sequence). V lost 0 bases to trimming and J lost 4 bases, with 15 bases between them. This CDR3 spans 16 amino acids. CDR3 sequence reads: CASSIEAGRTIYGYTF. The DNA for the CDR3 is TGTGCCAGTAGTATAGAGGCCGGACGGACAATCTATGGCTACACCTTC.

The chain has TRBV19 and TRBJ2-5; D call uncertain. Germline V CDR1 and CDR2: LNHDA, SQIVND (reference sequence). The CDR3 is 14 amino acids. Deletions cut 10 bases from V and 2 bases from J, with 17 bases between. CDR3 DNA sequence: TGTGCCACCCGCTCGTGGGCAGATCAAGAGACCCAGTACTTC. It specifies CATRSWADQETQYF.

The chain recombines TRBV10-1 with TRBJ2-7; D may be TRBD2 (6 bases). Trimming took 8 bases from V and 7 from J, leaving 21 bases between them. The CDR3 loop spans 14 amino acids. Germline CDR1 and CDR2: WNHNN and SYGVQD (reference sequence). The chain's CDR3 is CASCGKGTPFEQYF. In nucleotides, the CDR3 is TGCGCCAGCTGCGGGAAAGGTACCCCCTTTGAGCAGTACTTC.

To note about this clone: Other DNA sequences in this specimen translate into the identical CDR3. This chain uses TRBV14 with TRBJ1-6; TRBD1 might be the D (5 bases). The CDR3 is 14 residues long. Germline-derived CDR1 and CDR2 are SGHDN and FVKESK. Trimming stripped 1 base from V and 11 bases from J, with 12 bases between. CDR3 DNA: TGTGCCAGCAGCCAAGTACAGAAGGGGACACCCCTCCACTTT. Amino acids: CASSQVQKGTPLHF.

As for this clone: The identical CDR3 is also encoded by other nucleotide sequences in the sample. The chain carries TRBV5-1 and TRBJ1-1; weak D call: TRBD1 (5 bases). With 0 bases removed from V and 4 bases from J, the gap between germline ends came to 7 bases. The length of the CDR3 is 13 residues. The germline gives CDR1 SGHRS, CDR2 YFSETQ. CDR3 in DNA: TGCGCCAGCAGCTTGGCGGGGGTCACTGAAGCTTTCTTT. Residues: CASSLAGVTEAFF.

Points on this clone: An end of the junction does not agree with germline; a read error may underlie this. The chain has TRBV5-1 and TRBJ2-3; D is perhaps TRBD1 (6 bases). This CDR3 contains 16 residues. Germline V gene lookup returns CDR1 SGHRS and CDR2 YFSETQ. The CDR3 here is CASSFPRDRHTDKQYF. The CDR3 bases are TGCGCCAGCAGCTTCCCCCGAGACAGGCACACAGATAAGCAGTATTTT.

The chain couples TRBV18 to TRBJ1-1, with 7 bases lining up with TRBD1. This CDR3 comprises 13 residues. The germline CDR1 and CDR2 sequences are KGHSH and LQKENI. J lost 3 bases, V lost 8 bases, and 6 bases had no gene match. This CDR3 reads CASELGGDTEAFF. In DNA form, the CDR3 reads TGTGCCAGCGAACTAGGGGGCGACACTGAAGCTTTCTTT.

The chain employs TRBV7-3 and TRBJ2-7, with 13 bases aligning to TRBD2. V shed 3 bases and J 9 bases; nucleotides not matched to a gene: 14. The CDR3 runs to 17 residues. CDR1 and CDR2 from the germline V gene are SGHTA and FQGTGA. This CDR3 is CASSFDRTSGGGTGQYF. The CDR3 nucleotides are TGTGCCAGCAGCTTCGATAGGACTAGCGGGGGTGGTACGGGGCAGTACTTC.

V is TRBV4-2 and J is TRBJ2-1; 15 bases line up with TRBD2. The CDR3 is 19 residues long. In germline, CDR1 is LGHNA, CDR2 YNFKEQ. V gave up 1 base and J gave up 4 bases; unmatched junction bases: 8. The CDR3 loop is CASSQGGLAGGPGYNEQFF. DNA for the CDR3: TGTGCCAGCAGCCAAGGTGGACTAGCGGGGGGGCCAGGGTACAATGAGCAGTTCTTC.

The CDR3 reads CASSLELYEQYF. In DNA form, the CDR3 reads TGTGCCAGCAGCTTAGAACTCTACGAGCAGTACTTC. The chain carries TRBV7-2 and TRBJ2-7; no definite D call. V dropped 1 base and J dropped 3 bases, with 4 bases sitting between them. Germline CDR1 is SGHTA and CDR2 is FQGNSA. The CDR3 covers 12 residues.

The chain uses TRBV4-2 and TRBJ2-7; D is unresolved. V dropped 4 bases and J dropped 5 bases, with 6 bases sitting between them. Germline V lookup: CDR1 LGHNA, CDR2 YNFKEQ. CDR3 length: 11 residues. CDR3 DNA: TGTGCCAGCAGCCGAGGAGACGAGCAGTACTTC. Residues: CASSRGDEQYF.

The chain employs TRBV2 and TRBJ1-5; the D is unclear. Germline V gene lookup returns CDR1 SNHLY and CDR2 FYNNEI. This CDR3 region has 14 residues. V lost 3 bases and J 6 bases, leaving 12 bases between the germline ends. The CDR3 DNA reads TGTGCCAGCAGTGACAGCGGCAGCGGTCAGCCCCAGCATTTT. It encodes CASSDSGSGQPQHF. Based on the CDR3 plus reference TRBV2 and TRBJ1-5, the full variable domain is EPEVTQTPSHQVTQMGQEVILRCVPISNHLYFYWYRQILGQKVEFLVSFYNNEISEKSEIFDDQFSVERPDGSNFTLKIRSTKLEDSAMYFCASSDSGSGQPQHFGDGTRLSIL.

The rearrangement links TRBV2 to TRBJ2-3, with TRBD2 identical over 8 bases. This CDR3 region has 15 residues. CDR1 is SNHLY and CDR2 is FYNNEI in the germline V gene. The V segment lost 6 bases and the J segment 4 bases; nucleotides outside the gene matches: 9. The CDR3 DNA sequence: TGTGCCAGCAGGCCGGGGGGGCCCGGCCCAGATACGCAGTATTTT. Translating it yields CASRPGGPGPDTQYF.

V usage is TRBV7-9 and J usage is TRBJ2-3; TRBD1 agrees at 10 bases. There are 15 residues in the CDR3. Germline CDR1 reads SEHNR; CDR2 reads FQNEAQ (reference sequence). Unmatched junction bases numbered 5, after V lost 6 bases and J lost 2 bases. The DNA of the CDR3 is TGTGCCAGCAGGCCCGGGACAGGGGTCACAGATACGCAGTATTTT. Amino acids: CASRPGTGVTDTQYF.

The chain is built from TRBV28 and TRBJ1-1, with a possible D match to TRBD1 (6 bases). The germline CDR1 and CDR2 sequences are MDHEN and SYDVKM. V lost 2 bases and J 6 bases, leaving 19 bases between the germline ends. This CDR3 spans 16 amino acids. This CDR3 is CASSLPGGGRWAEAFF. The CDR3, as DNA: TGTGCCAGCAGTTTACCCGGCGGGGGGCGGTGGGCTGAAGCTTTCTTT.

The V gene is TRBV7-2, the J gene TRBJ1-1; D is perhaps TRBD1 (6 bases). V shed 2 bases and J shed 0 bases, with 13 bases lying between them. Germline V gene sequence: CDR1 SGHTA, CDR2 FQGNSA. The CDR3 runs 16 residues. This CDR3 is CASSLYPGGLNTEAFF. DNA for the CDR3: TGTGCCAGCAGCTTATATCCGGGGGGCCTGAACACTGAAGCTTTCTTT.

The rearrangement joins TRBV11-2 to TRBJ2-2; 7 nucleotides agree with TRBD1. The germline V gene has CDR1 SGHAT and CDR2 FQNNGV. Trimming removed 0 bases from V and 6 bases from J; junction bases left unmatched: 7. CDR3 length: 16 amino acids. This CDR3 is CASSLDETGWAGELFF. The CDR3 DNA follows: TGTGCCAGCAGCTTAGATGAGACAGGGTGGGCCGGGGAGCTGTTTTTT.

The rearrangement joins TRBV5-6 to TRBJ1-6, with a weak D call TRBD1 (5 bases). In germline, CDR1 is SGHDT, CDR2 YYEEEE. V was cut by 4 bases and J by 15 bases, with 20 bases left in between. This CDR3 region has 14 residues. The CDR3 DNA follows: TGTGCCAGCAGCCCTGGACAAGGAATTTTAGTCCTCCACTTT. Amino acid sequence: CASSPGQGILVLHF.

Notes on this clone: Relative to the germline gene, one junction end is altered; a read error may explain this. The J gene is TRBJ1-1, the V gene TRBV7-7; possible D gene TRBD1, 6 bases. CDR1 SSHAT and CDR2 FNYEAQ come from the germline V gene (reference sequence). There are 13 residues in the CDR3. CDR3 sequence: CASSFRGNTEAFF. CDR3 sequence (DNA): TGTGCTAGCAGCTTCAGGGGCAACACTGAAGCTTTCTTT.

The chain links TRBV6-1 to TRBJ2-1; 8 bases match TRBD2. The germline V gene encodes CDR1 MNHNS and CDR2 SASEGT. The CDR3 extends over 14 amino acids. V trimming: 11 bases; J trimming: 5 bases; junction bases outside the gene matches: 11. The CDR3 bases are TGTGCCCTTCACGGGGGGGGATTTGACAATGAGCAGTTCTTC. It translates to CALHGGGFDNEQFF.

The chain carries TRBV6-5 and TRBJ1-1; possibly TRBD1 for D (5 bases). Per the germline V gene, CDR1 is MNHEY and CDR2 is SVGAGI. V was shortened by 2 bases and J by 4 bases, with 14 bases between the two germline ends. The CDR3 runs to 15 residues. The DNA for the CDR3 is TGTGCCAGCAGTTACAACAAGGGGCGGTCCACTGAAGCTTTCTTT. This encodes CASSYNKGRSTEAFF.